The T cell receptor beta chain described here comes from a study of blood T cell repertoires in COVID-19. Looking at the study overall: Samples representing acute and convalescent COVID-19 were sourced from the United States, Italy and Spain.

Sequencing used immunoSEQ multiplex PCR; TCRdb keeps in-frame clones, though not all of them. The sample has about 150,000 clones; approximately 83% are singletons. Per germline, CDR1 MNHEY and CDR2 SMNVEV (reference sequence). The length of the CDR3 is 17 residues. Deletions cut 0 bases from V and 0 bases from J, with 15 bases between. Sequenced material: peripheral blood. The J gene is TRBJ2-7, the V gene TRBV27; D is perhaps TRBD1 (6 bases). This clonotype was sampled from a woman aged 55-70 years with acute or convalescent COVID-19. CDR3 bases: TGTGCCAGCAGTTTATCTCTTGGGGGCGCGACCTCCTACGAGCAGTACTTC. This sequence encodes CASSLSLGGATSYEQYF.